The clone carrying this T cell receptor beta chain has ten or more counts. V was pared by 1 base and J by 6 bases, with 10 bases between. Germline CDR1 SQVTM, CDR2 ANQGSEA. The CDR3 consists of 13 residues. These data are taken from a study of T cells in Graves' hyperthyroidism and ophthalmopathy. Amplification of TCR beta CDR3 regions was performed using RNA transcripts as template. The HTBI primer set served for first-round RT-PCR of the TCR CDR3. Each CDR3 protein is one row after TCRdb ran MiXCR on the multiplex PCR reads. The data contain over 400,000 distinct CDR3 sequences, 14% to 15% of them singletons. Patients affected by ophthalmopathy presented a Clinical Activity Score of at least 3, a NOSPECS grade of at least 4, and disease duration below 3 months. Used for diagnoses were clinical symptoms, serum thyroxine and TRAb, thyroid ultrasound and orbital computed tomography. Isolation of PBMCs was performed on about 10 ml fresh peripheral blood.

Sequencing input: blood. The clonotype was recovered from a man between 18 and 29 years old with Graves' ophthalmopathy. This chain connects TRBV29-1 to TRBJ2-1; possible D gene TRBD2, 5 bases. This chain's CDR3 is CSVEAGGGNEQFF. The CDR3 region has the DNA TGCAGCGTTGAAGCTGGAGGAGGCAATGAGCAGTTCTTC.